This TCR beta chain was retrieved from a study of OX40 agonist ivuxolimab in advanced cancers. About the study: Patients received ivuxolimab, an agonistic anti-OX40 (CD134) antibody.

Blood specimens came from baseline, cycle 4 day 1, and cycle 7 day 1. The length of the CDR3 is 18 residues. V shed 10 bases, J shed 3 bases, and the junction held 19 bases outside the gene matches. The V gene's germline CDR1 is SNHLY and CDR2 FYNNEI. Remarks on this clone: Its antigen remains unidentified.

Study-level points and caveats: At 0.1 to 3.0 mg/kg and by week 6, CD4+ and CD8+ T cells in the blood had expanded clonally. Compared with CD4+, CD8+ T cells on average had more expanded clones.

Some clones are missing from TCRdb's copy, which holds only in-frame ones; the method was immunoSEQ multiplex PCR. The table shows 100,000 or so clones, with roughly nine tenths occurring only once. The chain joins TRBV2 to TRBJ2-3, with TRBD1 matching over 10 bases. The sequencing used CD4+ or CD8+ T cells sorted from blood, collected in a trial of the OX40 agonist ivuxolimab. The clonotype originates from an adult with an advanced solid tumor such as melanoma, head and neck, liver or kidney cancer. The CDR3: CAITTATGGFSLTDTQYF. The DNA of the CDR3 is TGTGCCATCACGACCGCGACAGGGGGCTTTTCGTTAACAGATACGCAGTATTTT.